Listed below are T cell receptor beta chains from one sample, sequenced in a study of memory CD4+ T cells and cytomegalovirus serostatus. Profiling relied on immunoSEQ multiplex PCR, and the TCRdb table lists in-frame clones only, not all of them. The table lists around 53,000 clones, 83% of them singletons, with 1.5% to 2% in the top ten. Sequencing was carried out using memory CD4+ T cells from blood. The receptors come from an adult in good health and CMV-seropositive. Both conserved end residues are part of each CDR3. The D gene is left open where the match is weak. For some rows the clone size is stated as once, few or many, or as a class when expanded; others skip it.

abundance: NA; d_gene: NA; j_gene: TRBJ1-1; v_gene: TRBV6-5; CDR3nt: TGTGCCAGCAGTTATAAACGGACGGTAGGGAACACTGAAGCTTTCTTT; CDR3aa: CASSYKRTVGNTEAFF
abundance: NA; d_gene: TRBD1; j_gene: TRBJ2-2; v_gene: TRBV7-2; CDR3nt: TGTGCCAGCGGAGGACAGGGTCACACCGGGGAGCTGTTTTTT; CDR3aa: CASGGQGHTGELFF
abundance: NA; d_gene: TRBD1; j_gene: TRBJ2-7; v_gene: TRBV6-1; CDR3nt: TGTGCCAGCAGCACTCCTGACAGGGTGGCGTCGGAGCAGTACTTC; CDR3aa: CASSTPDRVASEQYF
abundance: NA; d_gene: TRBD1; j_gene: TRBJ1-6; v_gene: TRBV19; CDR3nt: TGTGCCAGTAGTATCGCCGGACAGGGAGGTCCACCCCTCCACTTT; CDR3aa: CASSIAGQGGPPLHF
abundance: NA; d_gene: TRBD2; j_gene: TRBJ2-1; v_gene: TRBV27; CDR3nt: TGTGCCAGCAGCCCCCCAGCGGGGGGAAACAATGAGCAGTTCTTC; CDR3aa: CASSPPAGGNNEQFF
abundance: NA; d_gene: NA; j_gene: TRBJ2-5; v_gene: TRBV28; CDR3nt: TGTGCCAGCACCCCGGGACACACTATCCGAGGGACCCAGTACTTC; CDR3aa: CASTPGHTIRGTQYF
abundance: NA; d_gene: TRBD1; j_gene: TRBJ2-2; v_gene: TRBV18; CDR3nt: TGTGCCAGCTCACGCGACAGGGTGACCGGGGAGCTGTTTTTT; CDR3aa: CASSRDRVTGELFF
abundance: NA; d_gene: TRBD1; j_gene: TRBJ1-3; v_gene: TRBV7-2; CDR3nt: TGTGCCAGCAGCTTAGGGGTGACAGGGGCTGGAAACACCATATATTTT; CDR3aa: CASSLGVTGAGNTIYF
abundance: NA; d_gene: NA; j_gene: TRBJ2-5; v_gene: TRBV7-9; CDR3nt: TGTGCCAGCAGCTTAACTGGTGTGCAAGAGACCCAGTACTTC; CDR3aa: CASSLTGVQETQYF
abundance: NA; d_gene: NA; j_gene: TRBJ1-6; v_gene: TRBV6-5; CDR3nt: TGTGCCAGCAGTTCTCTAGGGGCTAGGTCACCCCTCCACTTT; CDR3aa: CASSSLGARSPLHF
abundance: few; d_gene: TRBD1; j_gene: TRBJ2-7; v_gene: TRBV10-3; CDR3nt: TGTGCCATCAGTGAGTCGTTTGGGCAGGGGGCGGAGGAGCAGTACTTC; CDR3aa: CAISESFGQGAEEQYF
abundance: NA; d_gene: TRBD1; j_gene: TRBJ2-3; v_gene: TRBV5-1; CDR3nt: TGCGCCAGCAGCTCGCCGGGACAGGGGACAGATACGCAGTATTTT; CDR3aa: CASSSPGQGTDTQYF
abundance: NA; d_gene: NA; j_gene: TRBJ2-1; v_gene: TRBV27; CDR3nt: TGTGCCACCAGCGGGTACAATGAGCAGTTCTTC; CDR3aa: CATSGYNEQFF
abundance: NA; d_gene: NA; j_gene: TRBJ2-1; v_gene: TRBV5-4; CDR3nt: TGTGCCAGCAGCCCCCCTGGCTCGCCCACCTACAATGAGCAGTTCTTC; CDR3aa: CASSPPGSPTYNEQFF
abundance: NA; d_gene: TRBD1; j_gene: TRBJ1-6; v_gene: TRBV11-2; CDR3nt: TGTGCCAGCAGCCCCCAGACAGGGGGGAAATCACCCCTCCACTTT; CDR3aa: CASSPQTGGKSPLHF
abundance: once; d_gene: NA; j_gene: TRBJ2-5; v_gene: TRBV9; CDR3nt: TGTGCCAGCAGCGTAGGACGGTATGTGGGGGAGACCCAGTACTTC; CDR3aa: CASSVGRYVGETQYF
abundance: NA; d_gene: TRBD2; j_gene: TRBJ2-7; v_gene: TRBV11-2; CDR3nt: TGTGCCAGCAGCTTAGGAGGGACTACCTACTACGAGCAGTACTTC; CDR3aa: CASSLGGTTYYEQYF
abundance: NA; d_gene: NA; j_gene: TRBJ2-7; v_gene: TRBV6-6; CDR3nt: TGTGCTAGTGGGGGGGCGAGCTACGAGCAGTACTTC; CDR3aa: CASGGASYEQYF
abundance: NA; d_gene: TRBD1; j_gene: TRBJ1-5; v_gene: TRBV6-1; CDR3nt: TGTGCCAGCAGTCAAGGTGCCGGACAGGGGATGGGAGGGCCCCAGCATTTT; CDR3aa: CASSQGAGQGMGGPQHF
abundance: NA; d_gene: NA; j_gene: TRBJ1-3; v_gene: TRBV4-3; CDR3nt: TGCGCCAGCAGCCAAGAGGGGGGGGTTGGAAACACCATATATTTT; CDR3aa: CASSQEGGVGNTIYF
abundance: once; d_gene: TRBD1; j_gene: TRBJ2-3; v_gene: TRBV7-3; CDR3nt: TGTGCCAGCAGCTTATACGCCATTGGGACAGGGGATACGGATACGCAGTATTTT; CDR3aa: CASSLYAIGTGDTDTQYF
abundance: once; d_gene: NA; j_gene: TRBJ1-1; v_gene: TRBV19; CDR3nt: TGTGCCAGTATTTCACCCGGGACATTGAACACTGAAGCTTTCTTT; CDR3aa: CASISPGTLNTEAFF
abundance: NA; d_gene: NA; j_gene: TRBJ2-3; v_gene: TRBV27; CDR3nt: TGTGCCAGCAGTTTACTAGTGCAGGGCACAGATACGCAGTATTTT; CDR3aa: CASSLLVQGTDTQYF
abundance: NA; d_gene: TRBD1; j_gene: TRBJ2-7; v_gene: TRBV5-1; CDR3nt: TGCGCCAGCAGCTTGGGACAGGGGGTCTACGAGCAGTACTTC; CDR3aa: CASSLGQGVYEQYF
abundance: NA; d_gene: NA; j_gene: TRBJ1-2; v_gene: TRBV6-5; CDR3nt: TGTGCCAGCAGTTACGGGAGAAACTATGGCTACACCTTC; CDR3aa: CASSYGRNYGYTF
abundance: NA; d_gene: TRBD1; j_gene: TRBJ1-1; v_gene: TRBV2; CDR3nt: TGTGCCAGCAGTGACAGGGGGCAAGCTTTCTTT; CDR3aa: CASSDRGQAFF
abundance: NA; d_gene: TRBD1; j_gene: TRBJ2-7; v_gene: TRBV27; CDR3nt: TGTGCCAGCAGTTTAGCCCGGGGGACAGGGGGTACCCCACAGTACTTC; CDR3aa: CASSLARGTGGTPQYF
abundance: few; d_gene: TRBD1; j_gene: TRBJ1-1; v_gene: TRBV18; CDR3nt: TGTGCCAGCTCACGCGCAGGGGGGACTGAAGCTTTCTTT; CDR3aa: CASSRAGGTEAFF
abundance: NA; d_gene: TRBD2; j_gene: TRBJ2-1; v_gene: TRBV5-6; CDR3nt: TGTGCCAGCAGCAAGGGACTAGCGGGAGCGGGTGAGCAGTTCTTC; CDR3aa: CASSKGLAGAGEQFF
abundance: NA; d_gene: TRBD2; j_gene: TRBJ2-3; v_gene: TRBV7-2; CDR3nt: TGTGCCAGCAGCTTAGCGGGGACTAGCGGGAGCACAGATACGCAGTATTTT; CDR3aa: CASSLAGTSGSTDTQYF
abundance: NA; d_gene: NA; j_gene: TRBJ1-1; v_gene: TRBV28; CDR3nt: TGTGCCAGCAGTTGGGGGCAGAACACTGAAGCTTTCTTT; CDR3aa: CASSWGQNTEAFF
abundance: NA; d_gene: TRBD2; j_gene: TRBJ2-3; v_gene: TRBV30; CDR3nt: TGTGCCGCAGCGGGATCAGATACGCAGTATTTT; CDR3aa: CAAAGSDTQYF
abundance: NA; d_gene: NA; j_gene: TRBJ1-1; v_gene: TRBV7-2; CDR3nt: TGTGCCAGCAGCTTACAAGGAATCGAAGCTTTCTTT; CDR3aa: CASSLQGIEAFF
abundance: NA; d_gene: TRBD1; j_gene: TRBJ2-7; v_gene: TRBV6-1; CDR3nt: TGTGCCAGCAGTGGGGGGCAGGGGGCGAGGCAGTACTTC; CDR3aa: CASSGGQGARQYF
abundance: NA; d_gene: NA; j_gene: TRBJ2-3; v_gene: TRBV29-1; CDR3nt: TGCAGCGTTTCCATTGTAAGAGGTTGGGCGACAGATACGCAGTATTTT; CDR3aa: CSVSIVRGWATDTQYF
abundance: NA; d_gene: TRBD1; j_gene: TRBJ1-3; v_gene: TRBV7-2; CDR3nt: TGTGCCAGCCTAACCGGGACAGGCGTTGGAAACACCATATATTTT; CDR3aa: CASLTGTGVGNTIYF
abundance: NA; d_gene: NA; j_gene: TRBJ2-7; v_gene: TRBV5-8; CDR3nt: TGTGCCAGCAGCTTATTTTCCGAGCAGTACTTC; CDR3aa: CASSLFSEQYF
abundance: NA; d_gene: TRBD2; j_gene: TRBJ2-7; v_gene: TRBV5-1; CDR3nt: TGCGCCAGCAGCTTGGGCTCTAGCGGGAGGCCGGGGGAGCAGTACTTC; CDR3aa: CASSLGSSGRPGEQYF
abundance: NA; d_gene: NA; j_gene: TRBJ2-5; v_gene: TRBV7-8; CDR3nt: TGTGCCAGCAGCTTAGCGATGGGAGAGACCCAGTACTTC; CDR3aa: CASSLAMGETQYF
abundance: NA; d_gene: NA; j_gene: TRBJ2-5; v_gene: TRBV30; CDR3nt: TGTGCCTGGGGTCGAGGGGGAGGACCCCAAGAGACCCAGTACTTC; CDR3aa: CAWGRGGGPQETQYF
abundance: NA; d_gene: NA; j_gene: TRBJ2-2; v_gene: TRBV11-2; CDR3nt: TGTGCCAGCAGCCTCGGTATGAACACCGGGGAGCTGTTTTTT; CDR3aa: CASSLGMNTGELFF
abundance: NA; d_gene: TRBD1; j_gene: TRBJ1-2; v_gene: TRBV28; CDR3nt: TGTGCCAGCTGGACAGGCTCCTATGGCTACACCTTC; CDR3aa: CASWTGSYGYTF
abundance: NA; d_gene: TRBD1; j_gene: TRBJ1-6; v_gene: TRBV7-8; CDR3nt: TGTGCCAGCACCAAAGGGACAGGGAATTCACCCCTCCACTTT; CDR3aa: CASTKGTGNSPLHF
abundance: once; d_gene: TRBD2; j_gene: TRBJ2-7; v_gene: TRBV5-6; CDR3nt: TGTGCCAGCAGCTTGGCCGGGGGGGCCAATGTGCAGTACTTC; CDR3aa: CASSLAGGANVQYF
abundance: NA; d_gene: NA; j_gene: TRBJ2-2; v_gene: TRBV7-3; CDR3nt: TGTGCCAGCAGCCCTACCTCTGGGGAGCTGTTTTTT; CDR3aa: CASSPTSGELFF
abundance: few; d_gene: NA; j_gene: TRBJ1-3; v_gene: TRBV18; CDR3nt: TGTGCCAGCTCACCAGCAGGGGCAAACTCTGGAAACACCATATATTTT; CDR3aa: CASSPAGANSGNTIYF
abundance: NA; d_gene: NA; j_gene: TRBJ1-5; v_gene: TRBV7-8; CDR3nt: TGTGCCAGCAGCACCGACGGAAATCAGCCCCAGCATTTT; CDR3aa: CASSTDGNQPQHF
abundance: NA; d_gene: NA; j_gene: TRBJ1-1; v_gene: TRBV7-2; CDR3nt: TGTGCCAGCAGCTTAGGGACCTCAAAATGGGCTAATGCTTTCTTT; CDR3aa: CASSLGTSKWANAFF